What follows are 10 T cell receptor beta chains derived from one specimen sequenced in a study of blood T cell repertoires in COVID-19. Clones were read by immunoSEQ multiplex PCR, and TCRdb kept only the in-frame ones, dropping some. The sample shows 150,000 to 180,000 clones, about 90% of them seen only once. Sequencing was done on a sample of peripheral blood. These receptors all come from a man between 45 and 60 years old with acute or convalescent COVID-19.

J is TRBJ1-5 and V is TRBV19, with 9 bases matching TRBD1. Germline lookup yields CDR1 LNHDA and CDR2 SQIVND (reference sequence). CDR3 size: 14 residues. The V segment lost 5 bases and the J segment 5 bases; nucleotides outside the gene matches: 4. CDR3 nucleotide sequence: TGTGCCAGTAGTCCACGGACAGGGGATCAGCCCCAGCATTTT. Translating it yields CASSPRTGDQPQHF.

The CDR3 sequence: CASSLRGGLGTDTQYF. The CDR3 DNA follows: TGTGCCAGCAGTTTGCGGGGGGGCTTGGGCACAGATACGCAGTATTTT. J is TRBJ2-3 and V is TRBV6-5, with 9 bases fitting TRBD2. Germline CDR1 MNHEY, CDR2 SVGAGI. The CDR3 is made up of 16 amino acids. Trimming at V came to 4 bases and at J to 1 base, leaving 6 bases not matched to a gene.

In this sample, this clone turned up once. V and J are TRBV3-1 (or the pseudogene TRBV3-2) and TRBJ2-1, with 7 bases aligning to TRBD2. CDR3 length: 16 residues. Germline V CDR1 and CDR2: LGHDT, YNNKEL (reference sequence). Germline trimming cut 3 bases from V and 6 bases from J; bases unmatched to any gene: 11. The CDR3, as DNA: TGTGCCAGCAGCCAGGGGGGGGGAGGGTTAGGCAATGAGCAGTTCTTC. Encoded protein: CASSQGGGGLGNEQFF.

CDR3 sequence: CASSSGQNTGELFF. As DNA, the CDR3 is TGTGCCAGCAGTTCGGGACAGAACACCGGGGAGCTGTTTTTT. The V call is TRBV6-2 or TRBV6-3, the J call TRBJ2-2; weak D call: TRBD1 (6 bases). Trimming took 4 bases from V and 1 from J, leaving 7 bases between them. This CDR3 region has 14 residues. The germline gives CDR1 MNHEY, CDR2 SVGEGT.

The chain recombines TRBV7-2 with TRBJ2-2; 8 bases match TRBD1. The germline V gene encodes CDR1 SGHTA and CDR2 FQGNSA. V lost 6 bases and J lost 4; bases outside the gene matches: 10. The CDR3 is made up of 16 amino acids. The chain's CDR3 is CASSLMDREVTGELFF. The CDR3 nucleotides read TGTGCCAGCAGTTTAATGGACAGGGAGGTCACCGGGGAGCTGTTTTTT.

The chain joins TRBV30 to TRBJ2-3, with 16 positions matching TRBD2. CDR1 and CDR2 from the germline V gene are GTSNPN and SVGIG (reference sequence). V lost 2 bases to trimming and J lost 2 bases; unmatched junction nucleotides: 16. This CDR3 has 21 residues. DNA for the CDR3: TGTGCCTGGAGTACACCCGGGACTAGCGGGGGGGCCACCCCTGCCACAGATACGCAGTATTTT. Translation gives CAWSTPGTSGGATPATDTQYF.

V is TRBV19 and J is TRBJ2-7; D is possibly TRBD1 (6 bases). Deletions cut 4 bases from V and 3 bases from J, with 13 bases between. Per the germline V gene, CDR1 is LNHDA and CDR2 is SQIVND (reference sequence). This CDR3 is 14 amino acids long. The CDR3 protein is CASSNTGSSYEQYF. The CDR3 nucleotides read TGTGCCAGTAGTAATACAGGGAGTAGCTACGAGCAGTACTTC.

This clone showed up just a few times. V gene TRBV19 combines with J gene TRBJ1-3; D is ambiguous. Germline V lookup: CDR1 LNHDA, CDR2 SQIVND (reference sequence). V lost 6 bases to trimming and J lost 0 bases, with 12 bases between them. The CDR3 totals 15 residues. CDR3 sequence (DNA): TGTGCCAGTAGGGTTCGGGAGGTCTCTGGAAACACCATATATTTT. It translates to CASRVREVSGNTIYF. Full variable domain (rest looked up from reference TRBV19 and TRBJ1-3): DGGITQSPKYLFRKEGQNVTLSCEQNLNHDAMYWYRQDPGQGLRLIYYSQIVNDFQKGDIAEGYSVSREKKESFPLTVTSAQKNPTAFYLCASRVREVSGNTIYFGEGSWLTVV.

The rearrangement uses TRBV13 and TRBJ1-1, with 7 bases that match TRBD1. CDR1 and CDR2 (germline): PRHDT, FYEKMQ (reference sequence). Germline trimming cut 3 bases from V and 1 base from J; bases unmatched to any gene: 5. The CDR3 runs 15 residues. The CDR3 DNA sequence: TGTGCCAGCAGCTTTCCGGACAGGAGGAACACTGAAGCTTTCTTT. Translated: CASSFPDRRNTEAFF.

The chain recombines TRBV4-2 with TRBJ2-1, with 7 bases matching TRBD2. Germline trimming cut 1 base from V and 7 bases from J; bases unmatched to any gene: 7. The CDR3 sequence is 15 residues long. In germline, CDR1 is LGHNA, CDR2 YNFKEQ. The CDR3 DNA is TGTGCCAGCAGCCAAGGAGTGGGAGGGCTTAATGAGCAGTTCTTC. It yields the protein CASSQGVGGLNEQFF.